The entry below describes one TCR beta chain. Trimming cost V 0 bases and J 1 base; bases outside gene matches: 4. The CDR3 consists of 15 residues. In germline, CDR1 is SGHRS, CDR2 YFSETQ. The sample is drawn from a study of blood T cell repertoires in COVID-19. Study-wide background: Both acute and convalescent COVID-19 samples were obtained from the United States, Italy and Spain. PBMCs, B-cell-depleted T cells, or T cells were the source of the cDNA or gDNA that made up the material.

Only in-frame clones appear in the TCRdb table, and some are missing; sequencing was by immunoSEQ multiplex PCR. Seen here are about 52,000 clones, 85% to 90% observed once, and the top ten hold 14%. Sequenced material: peripheral blood. The chain couples TRBV5-1 to TRBJ2-7; 7 bases map to TRBD1. The sequence was collected from a man between 65 and 85 years old with acute or convalescent COVID-19. The CDR3 loop reads CASSLEGAISYEQYF. The CDR3 DNA follows: TGCGCCAGCAGCTTGGAGGGGGCAATTTCCTACGAGCAGTACTTC.